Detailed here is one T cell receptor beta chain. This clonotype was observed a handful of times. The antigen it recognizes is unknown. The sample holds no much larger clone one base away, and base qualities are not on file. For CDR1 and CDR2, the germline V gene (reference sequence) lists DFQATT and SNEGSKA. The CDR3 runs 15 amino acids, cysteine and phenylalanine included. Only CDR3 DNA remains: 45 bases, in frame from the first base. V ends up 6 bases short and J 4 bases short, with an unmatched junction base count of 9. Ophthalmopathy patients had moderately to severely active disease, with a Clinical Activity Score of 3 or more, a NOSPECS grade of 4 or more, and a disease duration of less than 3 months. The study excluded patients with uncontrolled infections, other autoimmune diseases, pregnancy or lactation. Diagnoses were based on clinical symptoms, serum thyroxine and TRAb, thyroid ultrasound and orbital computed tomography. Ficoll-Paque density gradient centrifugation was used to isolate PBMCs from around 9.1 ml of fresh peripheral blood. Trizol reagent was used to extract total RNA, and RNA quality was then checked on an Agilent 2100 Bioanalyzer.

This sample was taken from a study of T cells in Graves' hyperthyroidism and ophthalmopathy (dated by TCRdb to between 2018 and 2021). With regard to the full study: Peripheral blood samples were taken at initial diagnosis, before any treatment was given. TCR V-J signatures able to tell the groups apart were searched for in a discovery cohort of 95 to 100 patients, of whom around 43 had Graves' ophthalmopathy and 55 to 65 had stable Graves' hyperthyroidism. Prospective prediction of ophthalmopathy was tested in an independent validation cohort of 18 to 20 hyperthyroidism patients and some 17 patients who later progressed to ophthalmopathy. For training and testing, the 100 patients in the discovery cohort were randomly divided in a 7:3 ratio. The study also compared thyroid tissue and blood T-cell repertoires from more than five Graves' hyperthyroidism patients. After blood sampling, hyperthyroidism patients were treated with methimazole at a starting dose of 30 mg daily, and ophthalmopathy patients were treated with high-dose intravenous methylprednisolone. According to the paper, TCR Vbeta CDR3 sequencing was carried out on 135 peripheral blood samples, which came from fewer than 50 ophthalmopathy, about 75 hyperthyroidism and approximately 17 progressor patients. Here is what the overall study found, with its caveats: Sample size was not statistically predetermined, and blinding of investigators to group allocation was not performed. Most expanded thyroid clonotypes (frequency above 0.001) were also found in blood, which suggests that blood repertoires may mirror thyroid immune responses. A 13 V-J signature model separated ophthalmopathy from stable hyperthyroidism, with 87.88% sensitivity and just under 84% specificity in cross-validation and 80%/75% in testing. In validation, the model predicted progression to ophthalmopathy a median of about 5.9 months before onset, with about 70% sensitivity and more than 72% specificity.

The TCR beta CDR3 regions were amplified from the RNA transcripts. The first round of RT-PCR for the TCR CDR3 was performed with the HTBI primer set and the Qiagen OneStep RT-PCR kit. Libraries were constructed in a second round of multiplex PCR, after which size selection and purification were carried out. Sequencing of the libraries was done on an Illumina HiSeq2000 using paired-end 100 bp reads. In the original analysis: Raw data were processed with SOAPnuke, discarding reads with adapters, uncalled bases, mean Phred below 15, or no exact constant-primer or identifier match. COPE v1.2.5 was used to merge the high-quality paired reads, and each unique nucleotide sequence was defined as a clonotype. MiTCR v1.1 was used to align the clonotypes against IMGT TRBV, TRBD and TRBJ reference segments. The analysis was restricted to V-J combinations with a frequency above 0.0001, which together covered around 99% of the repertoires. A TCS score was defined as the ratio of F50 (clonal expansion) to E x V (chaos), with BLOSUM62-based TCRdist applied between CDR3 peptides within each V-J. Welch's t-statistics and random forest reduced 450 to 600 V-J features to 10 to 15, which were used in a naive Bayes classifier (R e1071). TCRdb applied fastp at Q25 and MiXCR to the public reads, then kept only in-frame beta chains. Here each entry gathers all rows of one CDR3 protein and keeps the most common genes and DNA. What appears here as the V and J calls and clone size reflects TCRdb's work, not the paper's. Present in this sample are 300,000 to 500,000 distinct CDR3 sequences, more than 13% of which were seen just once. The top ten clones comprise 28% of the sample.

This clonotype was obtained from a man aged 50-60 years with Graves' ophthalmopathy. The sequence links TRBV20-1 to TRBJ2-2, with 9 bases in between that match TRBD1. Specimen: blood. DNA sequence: TGCAGTGCCTCAGAAAGGACAGGGGTCACCGGGGAGCTGTTTTTT. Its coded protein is CSASERTGVTGELFF.